The 5 T cell receptor beta chains reported below all come from one sample, sequenced in a study of blood T cell repertoires in COVID-19. The repertoire was sequenced with immunoSEQ multiplex PCR; TCRdb's copy has only in-frame clones and lacks some. The repertoire includes over 150,000 clones, approximately 85% of them detected once, and about 0.95% sits in the top ten. The material sequenced was peripheral blood. These TCRs come from a man aged 35 to 55 with acute or convalescent COVID-19.

This sequence joins TRBV7-9 and TRBJ1-2; D not resolved. CDR3 length: 14 amino acids. Between the trimmed V and J ends, which lost 5 bases and 4 bases, there was a span of 14 bases. CDR1 is SEHNR, CDR2 FQNEAQ, per germline (reference sequence). The CDR3 DNA follows: TGTGCCAGCAGCGCACAGAGTCCCGGCTATGGCTACACCTTC. This codes for CASSAQSPGYGYTF.

The chain links TRBV6-5 to TRBJ2-7, with a tentative D call TRBD1 (5 bases). This CDR3 is 12 amino acids long. The germline V gene encodes CDR1 MNHEY and CDR2 SVGAGI. V lost 3 bases, J lost 5 bases, and 8 bases lay in between. CDR3 sequence: CASSYAGNEQYF. In DNA form, the CDR3 reads TGTGCCAGCAGTTATGCAGGGAACGAGCAGTACTTC.

The chain recombines TRBV27 with TRBJ2-3; 7 bases line up with TRBD2. After removal of 8 bases from V and 2 bases from J, the junction contained 4 bases not matched to a gene. Germline loops: CDR1 MNHEY, CDR2 SMNVEV (reference sequence). The CDR3 covers 13 residues. This chain's CDR3 is CASWDYFTDTQYF. DNA of the CDR3: TGTGCCAGCTGGGACTACTTCACAGATACGCAGTATTTT.

This clone was seen a few times. The rearrangement joins TRBV7-8 to TRBJ2-7, with 7 nucleotides matching TRBD1. The CDR3 has 14 amino acids. Germline assignment: CDR1 SGHVS and CDR2 FQNEAQ. Trimming took 0 bases from V and 6 from J; bases not matched to a gene: 5. The CDR3 DNA reads TGTGCCAGCAGCTTAGCGGCAGGGGGAATCGAGCAGTACTTC. It encodes CASSLAAGGIEQYF.

A few counts support this clone. V usage is TRBV6-2 or TRBV6-3 and J usage is TRBJ1-5; TRBD1 matches at 7 bases. After removal of 5 bases from V and 3 bases from J, the junction contained 7 bases not matched to a gene. From germline, CDR1 is MNHEY and CDR2 SVGEGT. The CDR3 spans 15 residues. DNA of the CDR3: TGTGCCAGCAGTAAACCGGACAGGCCCAATCAGCCCCAGCATTTT. Translated: CASSKPDRPNQPQHF.